This record looks at one T cell receptor beta chain sequence and its context. Its antigen is unknown. The source of the sample is a study of cytomegalovirus exposure and HLA in healthy donors. PCR amplification relied on 60 Vbeta primers (plus 13 Jbeta primers). Profiled with immunoSEQ multiplex PCR; TCRdb holds only in-frame clones, not every one. The table shows some 130,000 clones, with about four fifths occurring only once. Findings and limits, study-wide: TCR beta sequences reportedly predicted most subjects' HLA-A and HLA-B alleles accurately. Despite most TCR sequences being rare, some public TCRs occurred in many donors.

Germline V gives CDR1 LNHDA, CDR2 SQIVND (reference sequence). The ends lost 5 bases at V and 2 bases at J; junction bases unmatched: 17. This CDR3 has 18 residues. The chain couples TRBV19 to TRBJ2-7, with 8 nucleotides matching TRBD2. The clonotype comes from a man aged 30-40 years in good health. Sequenced input: PBMCs. The CDR3 sequence is CASSETTRRGDGAYEQYF. CDR3 bases: TGTGCCAGTAGTGAGACCACCCGGCGGGGGGACGGTGCCTACGAGCAGTACTTC.